This entry lists 17 T cell receptor beta chains sequenced from one sample in a study of blood T cell repertoires in COVID-19. Assay used: immunoSEQ multiplex PCR; TCRdb lists only in-frame clones, some missing. The sample consists of 110,000 to 150,000 clones, approximately 86% of them appearing once. The sample comprised peripheral blood. The source of these receptors is a human donor in a cohort sampled during active COVID-19.

The V call is TRBV6-5, the J call TRBJ1-1, with no clear D. Germline CDR1 MNHEY, CDR2 SVGAGI. The CDR3 length is 14 residues. V lost 7 bases to trimming and J lost 3 bases, with 15 bases between them. The CDR3 DNA is TGTGCCAGCATCCGATCGGGAAGGGACACTGAAGCTTTCTTT. It yields the protein CASIRSGRDTEAFF.

V and J are TRBV9 and TRBJ2-7, with 8 positions matching TRBD2. The CDR3 spans 16 residues. V lost 5 bases to trimming and J lost 2 bases; unmatched junction nucleotides: 12. Germline V gene sequence: CDR1 SGDLS, CDR2 YYNGEE. CDR3 in amino acids: CASRHRDGGATYEQYF. For the CDR3, the DNA is TGTGCCAGCAGACACCGAGACGGGGGGGCAACCTACGAGCAGTACTTC.

The chain links TRBV30 to TRBJ1-2; D not resolved. With 0 bases removed from V and 4 bases from J, the gap between germline ends came to 6 bases. This CDR3 has 12 amino acids. The germline V gene encodes CDR1 GTSNPN and CDR2 SVGIG (reference sequence). CDR3 nucleotides: TGTGCCTGGAGTGTACCCGGCTATGGCTACACCTTC. Protein sequence: CAWSVPGYGYTF.

This chain connects TRBV4-1 to TRBJ2-3, with 9 bases that match TRBD2. This CDR3 is 17 amino acids long. After removal of 6 bases from V and 0 bases from J, the junction contained 10 bases not matched to a gene. Germline loops: CDR1 MGHRA, CDR2 YSYEKL. The CDR3 spells CASRHILAGASTDTQYF. In DNA, the CDR3 is TGCGCCAGCAGACATATCTTAGCGGGAGCCAGCACAGATACGCAGTATTTT.

The chain joins TRBV28 to TRBJ1-4; 11 nucleotides agree with TRBD1. This CDR3 has 18 residues. Germline CDR1 is MDHEN and CDR2 is SYDVKM. Trimming removed 3 bases from V and 2 bases from J; junction bases left unmatched: 8. CDR3: CASSFTPGQGGTNEKLFF. The CDR3 DNA reads TGTGCCAGCAGTTTCACGCCGGGACAGGGGGGCACTAATGAAAAACTGTTTTTT.

The genes are TRBV18 and TRBJ1-2; the D is unclear. The V gene's germline CDR1 is KGHSH and CDR2 LQKENI. CDR3 length: 16 residues. V was trimmed by 6 bases and J by 1 base, leaving 18 bases between them. The CDR3 reads CASSHSRERNNYGYTF. For the CDR3, the DNA is TGTGCCAGCTCCCACTCCCGGGAGAGGAATAACTATGGCTACACCTTC.

The chain combines TRBV19 with TRBJ2-1; no clear D gene. CDR3 length: 15 amino acids. V lost 5 bases to trimming and J lost 0 bases, with 11 bases between them. Germline-derived CDR1 and CDR2 are LNHDA and SQIVND (reference sequence). CDR3 in amino acids: CASSPLRSSYNEQFF. The CDR3 DNA reads TGTGCCAGTAGTCCCCTACGAAGCTCCTACAATGAGCAGTTCTTC.

The chain joins TRBV28 to TRBJ2-7, with 12 bases matching TRBD2. Germline V lookup: CDR1 MDHEN, CDR2 SYDVKM. V lost 5 bases to trimming and J lost 4 bases; unmatched junction nucleotides: 9. The CDR3 loop spans 16 amino acids. DNA for the CDR3: TGTGCCAGCAGTACCACGACTAGCGGGAGACCTTACGAGCAGTACTTC. This sequence encodes CASSTTTSGRPYEQYF.

The chain has TRBV3-1 (or the pseudogene TRBV3-2) and TRBJ2-5, with D hard to call. The ends were cut back, 11 bases at V and 5 bases at J, with 15 bases in the middle. The CDR3 is made up of 12 amino acids. The V gene's germline CDR1 is LGHDT and CDR2 YNNKEL (reference sequence). CDR3 in DNA: TGTGCCTCCCGAGGAGTAAGGGAGACCCAGTACTTC. It specifies CASRGVRETQYF.

The rearrangement links TRBV2 to TRBJ2-2; 7 nucleotides align to TRBD1. The V gene's germline CDR1 is SNHLY and CDR2 FYNNEI. This CDR3 has 15 amino acids. V trimming: 8 bases; J trimming: 4 bases; junction bases outside the gene matches: 10. CDR3 nucleotide sequence: TGTGCCAGCCTGGGGGACAGCGACATCACCGGGGAGCTGTTTTTT. This sequence encodes CASLGDSDITGELFF.

This sequence joins TRBV7-2 and TRBJ2-3; tentatively, D is TRBD2 (6 bases). Trimming left V 1 base short and J 0 bases short, with 14 bases between. Germline CDR1 and CDR2: SGHTA and FQGNSA. The CDR3 is 17 residues long. CDR3 DNA sequence: TGTGCCAGCAGCTTAGGGTTAAGAGGGACTAGCACAGATACGCAGTATTTT. This gives the protein CASSLGLRGTSTDTQYF.

The CDR3 DNA follows: TGTGCCAGCAGTTTTTTACGACTGTCCAATGGTGCCGGGGAGCTGTTTTTT. It codes for CASSFLRLSNGAGELFF. The V gene is TRBV28, the J gene TRBJ2-2; D unclear. V was shortened by 3 bases and J by 6 bases, with 20 bases between the two germline ends. Germline V gene sequence: CDR1 MDHEN, CDR2 SYDVKM. The CDR3 extends over 17 amino acids.

This rearrangement joins TRBV21-1 to TRBJ1-5. TRBV21-1 is a documented pseudogene. The CDR3 has 16 residues. CDR3: CASSKEEGRGYQPQHF. The DNA for the CDR3 is TGTGCCAGCAGCAAAGAGGAGGGCCGGGGATATCAGCCCCAGCATTTT.

The rearrangement joins TRBV7-6 to TRBJ2-5, with TRBD2 as a possible D gene (5 bases). Looked up from germline, CDR1 is SGHVS and CDR2 is FNYEAQ. This CDR3 comprises 13 residues. Trimming cost V 5 bases and J 5 bases, with 12 bases left between them. The chain's CDR3 is CASSPRRTETQYF. The DNA of the CDR3 is TGTGCCAGCAGCCCACGGAGGACGGAGACCCAGTACTTC.

The chain is built from TRBV19 and TRBJ2-7; TRBD2 matches 8 bases. The CDR3 is 14 residues long. Trimming cost V 3 bases and J 0 bases; bases outside gene matches: 1. Germline lookup yields CDR1 LNHDA and CDR2 SQIVND (reference sequence). For the CDR3, the DNA is TGTGCCAGTAGTATGACTAGCGCCTCCTACGAGCAGTACTTC. Protein product: CASSMTSASYEQYF. Looking up the rest from reference TRBV19 and TRBJ2-7 gives the full variable domain: DGGITQSPKYLFRKEGQNVTLSCEQNLNHDAMYWYRQDPGQGLRLIYYSQIVNDFQKGDIAEGYSVSREKKESFPLTVTSAQKNPTAFYLCASSMTSASYEQYFGPGTRLTVT.

The rearrangement links TRBV3-1 (or the pseudogene TRBV3-2) to TRBJ1-2; D might be TRBD1 (5 bases). Germline lookup yields CDR1 LGHDT and CDR2 YNNKEL (reference sequence). This CDR3 comprises 16 residues. Trimming pared 0 bases from V and 8 bases from J, leaving 19 bases between. For the CDR3, the DNA is TGTGCCAGCAGCCAAGAGGCTAAGGGGACTATTAGGGGCTACACCTTC. Amino acids: CASSQEAKGTIRGYTF.

The gene calls are TRBV5-1 and TRBJ1-1; maybe TRBD1 (5 bases). Per the germline V gene, CDR1 is SGHRS and CDR2 is YFSETQ. The CDR3 contains 15 residues. Trimming stripped 2 bases from V and 1 base from J, with 12 bases between. The CDR3 reads CASSFAQGSNTEAFF. CDR3 bases: TGCGCCAGCAGCTTTGCCCAGGGATCGAACACTGAAGCTTTCTTT.